These 16 T cell receptor beta chains were all obtained from the same sample, sequenced in a study of spatial heterogeneity in lung cancer. Time point in this sample: sample taken at primary tumor resection. Tumor, nontumor lung or frozen PBMC supplied whole RNA, sequenced without sorting. TCRdb reprocessed the 5' RACE reads with MiXCR, giving one entry per CDR3 protein. The sample includes almost 75,000 distinct CDR3 sequences, less than 15% of them seen just once. Source: PBMCs, taken at surgery. The receptors originated from a male donor with early-stage non-small cell lung cancer.

This clonotype was counted between two and nine times. The chain couples TRBV7-9 to TRBJ2-1; D not resolved. The CDR3 runs to 16 residues. Between the trimmed V and J ends, which lost 1 base and 0 bases, there was a span of 10 bases. The germline gives CDR1 SEHNR, CDR2 FQNEAQ (reference sequence). This CDR3 reads CASSLGQPYSYNEQFF. Here the CDR3 DNA reads TGTGCCAGCAGCTTAGGGCAGCCCTACTCCTACAATGAGCAGTTCTTC.

This clonotype was recorded at least ten times. CDR3 in amino acids: CASSRQGNLPQETQYF. The CDR3, as DNA: TGTGCCAGCAGTCGACAGGGGAATTTACCTCAAGAGACCCAGTACTTC. J is TRBJ2-5 and V is TRBV6-1; TRBD1 matches 8 bases. Germline CDR1 is MNHNS and CDR2 is SASEGT. The trim removed 5 bases at V and 2 bases at J, leaving 10 bases unmatched. The CDR3 is 16 amino acids.

This sequence joins TRBV6-6 and TRBJ2-1; 7 nucleotides align to TRBD2. There are 14 residues in the CDR3. The J segment lost 2 bases and the V segment lost 6 bases, leaving 4 bases of the junction unmatched. CDR1 MNHNY and CDR2 SVGAGI come from the germline V gene (reference sequence). The chain's CDR3 is CASSPAGTYNEQFF. The CDR3 region has the DNA TGTGCCAGCAGCCCAGCGGGGACCTACAATGAGCAGTTCTTC.

V and J are TRBV5-5 and TRBJ2-5; D uncertain. Trimming shortened V by 3 bases and J by 0 bases, and 9 bases separated the two germline ends. Per germline, CDR1 SGHKS and CDR2 YYEKEE (reference sequence). The CDR3 is 14 amino acids. The DNA of the CDR3 is TGTGCCAGCAGCTCGGGTCTTAACCAAGAGACCCAGTACTTC. It codes for CASSSGLNQETQYF.

This chain connects TRBV11-2 to TRBJ1-5, with D tentatively TRBD1 (5 bases). The V end was cut by 5 bases, the J end by 0 bases, with 11 bases between. Germline V gene lookup returns CDR1 SGHAT and CDR2 FQNNGV. The CDR3 covers 15 residues. The CDR3 coding sequence is TGTGCCAGCAGCCCCGGGGCGAATAGCAATCAGCCCCAGCATTTT. It codes for CASSPGANSNQPQHF.

This clonotype came up many times. This rearrangement joins TRBV15 to TRBJ1-1, with no clear D. This CDR3 contains 14 residues. Germline V gives CDR1 LNHNV, CDR2 YYDKDF (reference sequence). Trimming removed 0 bases at V and 5 bases at J, with 10 bases between. CDR3 nucleotides: TGTGCCACCAGCAGAGAAGGGCGGGAGACTGAAGCTTTCTTT. This sequence encodes CATSREGRETEAFF.

The rearrangement links TRBV27 to TRBJ1-1, with D perhaps TRBD1 (6 bases). V lost 5 bases and J 7 bases, leaving 17 bases between the germline ends. Germline V gene lookup returns CDR1 MNHEY and CDR2 SMNVEV (reference sequence). The CDR3 contains 14 residues. The CDR3 is CASSPKGGLGEAFF. For the CDR3, the DNA is TGTGCCAGCAGTCCGAAAGGGGGGCTGGGTGAAGCTTTCTTT.

At least ten counts were recorded for this clonotype. The J gene is TRBJ2-7, the V gene TRBV7-9; unclear D gene. V lost 2 bases and J 4 bases, leaving 12 bases between the germline ends. Germline lookup yields CDR1 SEHNR and CDR2 FQNEAQ (reference sequence). This CDR3 has 14 residues. CDR3 DNA sequence: TGTGCCAGCAGCTTACTGTCGTCCGGTTACGAGCAGTACTTC. Translation: CASSLLSSGYEQYF.

This clonotype was observed at least ten times. The rearrangement joins TRBV20-1 to TRBJ2-7; D assignment may be TRBD1 or TRBD2 (5 bases each). In germline, CDR1 is DFQATT, CDR2 SNEGSKA (reference sequence). V was trimmed by 3 bases and J by 2 bases, leaving 14 bases between them. This CDR3 is 14 amino acids long. The CDR3 region is CSARGPRAAYEQYF. In DNA form, the CDR3 reads TGCAGTGCTAGGGGACCCCGGGCCGCCTACGAGCAGTACTTC.

The chain links TRBV20-1 to TRBJ1-6; D might be TRBD1 (5 bases). V lost 3 bases to trimming and J lost 6 bases, with 15 bases between them. Germline values: CDR1 DFQATT, CDR2 SNEGSKA (reference sequence). The CDR3 is 15 residues long. The chain's CDR3 is CSARTGGELNSPLHF. In DNA, the CDR3 is TGCAGTGCTAGGACGGGGGGAGAACTTAATTCACCCCTCCACTTT.

In its sample, this clonotype was seen many times. The chain combines TRBV20-1 with TRBJ2-1; TRBD2 agrees at 7 bases. The CDR3 loop spans 16 amino acids. Germline V CDR1 and CDR2: DFQATT, SNEGSKA (reference sequence). The J segment lost 2 bases and the V segment lost 3 bases, leaving 10 bases of the junction unmatched. The CDR3: CSARAAGSSPYNEQFF. The CDR3 DNA sequence: TGCAGTGCTAGGGCAGCGGGATCGTCCCCCTACAATGAGCAGTTCTTC.

This clonotype showed up many times. J is TRBJ1-5 and V is TRBV29-1, with D unresolved. The germline V and J ends were trimmed by 7 bases and 4 bases, with 11 bases remaining between them. Germline V gives CDR1 SQVTM, CDR2 ANQGSEA. The CDR3 has 12 amino acids. The CDR3 loop reads CSAEGGNQPQHF. CDR3 coding DNA: TGCAGCGCAGAGGGCGGTAATCAGCCCCAGCATTTT.

This chain connects TRBV6-5 to TRBJ1-1; 10 bases match TRBD1. The CDR3 is made up of 16 amino acids. The V gene's germline CDR1 is MNHEY and CDR2 SVGAGI. Trimming removed 4 bases from V and 2 bases from J; junction bases left unmatched: 7. This CDR3 reads CASSSADRGFNTEAFF. DNA for the CDR3: TGTGCCAGCAGTTCCGCGGACAGGGGGTTTAACACTGAAGCTTTCTTT.

This clonotype was detected only a few times. The CDR3 bases are TGTGCCACCAGTGATTCTCCTAGCGGGAGATCCGGGGAGCTGTTTTTT. Translation gives CATSDSPSGRSGELFF. The rearrangement joins TRBV24-1 to TRBJ2-2; 10 bases fit TRBD2. V trimming: 2 bases; J trimming: 6 bases; junction bases outside the gene matches: 5. There are 16 residues in the CDR3. Per germline, CDR1 KGHDR and CDR2 SFDVKD.

This clonotype has at least ten counts. The chain carries TRBV12-3 or TRBV12-4 and TRBJ2-1; no clear D gene. Trimming pared 0 bases from V and 6 bases from J, leaving 3 bases between. The CDR3 runs 12 residues. The CDR3 is CASSLAANEQFF. The CDR3 DNA sequence: TGTGCCAGCAGTTTAGCGGCCAATGAGCAGTTCTTC.

The chain joins TRBV27 to TRBJ2-7; possibly TRBD1 for D (6 bases). CDR1 and CDR2 (germline): MNHEY, SMNVEV (reference sequence). The CDR3 has 17 amino acids. V lost 6 bases, J lost 5 bases, and 26 bases lay in between. CDR3 nucleotide sequence: TGTGCCAGCAGCCTGACAGGCGGTACGGGGTTGGGGGACGAGCAGTACTTC. Its translation is CASSLTGGTGLGDEQYF.